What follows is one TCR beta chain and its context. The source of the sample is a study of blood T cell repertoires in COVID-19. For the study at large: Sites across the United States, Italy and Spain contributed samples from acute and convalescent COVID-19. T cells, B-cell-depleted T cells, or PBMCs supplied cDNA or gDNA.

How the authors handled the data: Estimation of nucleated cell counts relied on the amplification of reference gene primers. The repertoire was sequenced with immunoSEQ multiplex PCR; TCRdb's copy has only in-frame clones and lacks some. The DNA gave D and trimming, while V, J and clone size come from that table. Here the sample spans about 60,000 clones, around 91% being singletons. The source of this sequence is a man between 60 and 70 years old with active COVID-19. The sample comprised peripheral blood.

The DNA for the CDR3 is TGTGCCAGCAGCGGGACTAGCAAATGGGAGACCCAGTACTTC. Residues: CASSGTSKWETQYF. This rearrangement joins TRBV5-5 to TRBJ2-5, with 9 bases lining up with TRBD2. Germline CDR1 reads SGHKS; CDR2 reads YYEKEE (reference sequence). Germline trimming cut 4 bases from V and 5 bases from J; bases unmatched to any gene: 6. There are 14 residues in the CDR3.